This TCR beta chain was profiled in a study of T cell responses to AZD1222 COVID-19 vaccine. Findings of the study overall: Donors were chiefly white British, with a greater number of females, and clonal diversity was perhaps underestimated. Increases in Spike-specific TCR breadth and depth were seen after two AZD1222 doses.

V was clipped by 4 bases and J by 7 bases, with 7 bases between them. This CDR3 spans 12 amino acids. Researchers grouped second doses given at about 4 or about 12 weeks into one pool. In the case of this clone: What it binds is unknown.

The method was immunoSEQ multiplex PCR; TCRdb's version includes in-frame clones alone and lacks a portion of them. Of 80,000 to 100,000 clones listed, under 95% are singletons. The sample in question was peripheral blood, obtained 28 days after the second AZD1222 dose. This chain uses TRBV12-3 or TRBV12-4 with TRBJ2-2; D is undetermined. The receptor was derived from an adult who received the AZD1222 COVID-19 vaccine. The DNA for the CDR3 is TGTGCCAGCAGTTGGAGTGACGGGGAGCTGTTTTTT. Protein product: CASSWSDGELFF.